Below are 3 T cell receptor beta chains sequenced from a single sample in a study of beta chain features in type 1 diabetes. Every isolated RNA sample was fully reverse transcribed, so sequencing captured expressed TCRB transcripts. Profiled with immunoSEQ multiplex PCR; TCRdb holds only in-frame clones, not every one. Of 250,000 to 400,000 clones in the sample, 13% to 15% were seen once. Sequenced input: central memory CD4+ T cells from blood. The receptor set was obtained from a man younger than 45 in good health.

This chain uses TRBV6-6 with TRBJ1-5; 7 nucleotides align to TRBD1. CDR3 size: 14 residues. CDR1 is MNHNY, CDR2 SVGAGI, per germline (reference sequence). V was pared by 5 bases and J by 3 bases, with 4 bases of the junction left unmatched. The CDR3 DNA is TGTGCCAGCAGTAAAGGGACAGCCAATCAGCCCCAGCATTTT. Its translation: CASSKGTANQPQHF.

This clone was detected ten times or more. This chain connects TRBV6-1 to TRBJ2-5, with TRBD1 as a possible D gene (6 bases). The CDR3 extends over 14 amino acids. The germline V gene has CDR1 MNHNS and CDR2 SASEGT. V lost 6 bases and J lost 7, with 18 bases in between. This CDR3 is CASRPPTGLVTQYF. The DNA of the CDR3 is TGTGCCAGCAGGCCGCCGACAGGCTTGGTGACCCAGTACTTC.

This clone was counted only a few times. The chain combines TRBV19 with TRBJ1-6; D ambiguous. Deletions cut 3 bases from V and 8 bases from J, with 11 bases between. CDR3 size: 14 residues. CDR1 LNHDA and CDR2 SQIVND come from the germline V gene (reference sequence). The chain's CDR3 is CASSMRSKDSPLHF. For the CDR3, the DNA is TGTGCCAGTAGTATGCGTTCAAAGGATTCACCCCTCCACTTT.